This T cell receptor (beta chain) was recorded in a study of T cells in Graves' hyperthyroidism and ophthalmopathy. Study-wide background: The initial diagnosis was the point when peripheral blood was collected, ahead of any treatment. General observations from the study: Most expanded thyroid clonotypes above 0.001 recurred in blood.

Germline assignment: CDR1 SEHNR and CDR2 FQNEAQ (reference sequence). V shed 3 bases and J shed 9 bases, with 11 bases lying between them. CDR3 size: 12 residues. In this sample, this clonotype turned up a few times. Its antigen remains unidentified. Regions amplified from RNA transcripts were the TCR beta CDR3 regions. In the first-round RT-PCR of the TCR CDR3, the HTBI primer set was used. Via MiXCR, TCRdb re-called the multiplex PCR reads, giving one row per CDR3 protein. Seen here are some 380,000 distinct CDR3 sequences, approximately 12% observed once, and the top ten hold about a fifth. This sequence originates from a man younger than 45 with Graves' hyperthyroidism that later progressed to Graves' ophthalmopathy. V is TRBV7-9 and J is TRBJ2-5; TRBD2 is a possible D gene (5 bases). The specimen sequenced was blood. CDR3 protein: CASSFWTAAQYF. In nucleotides, the CDR3 is TGTGCCAGCAGCTTCTGGACTGCCGCCCAGTACTTC.